A single sample gave rise to the 21 T cell receptor beta chains below, sequenced in a study of T-cell reconstitution after alpha-beta-depleted transplantation in children. This sample's TCRbeta library carried unique molecular identifier barcodes. TCRdb reanalysed the PCR reads using MiXCR and keeps one entry per CDR3 protein. The table has about 690,000 distinct CDR3 sequences, roughly 15% seen once; the top ten hold about 1.1%. The sequences come from PBMCs from the stem cell graft donor, collected from the stem cell graft. The source is a human donor who donated a stem cell graft to a child with acute myeloid leukemia.

The rearrangement joins TRBV6-5 to TRBJ2-7; D is unclear. V was shortened by 2 bases and J by 2 bases, with 13 bases between the two germline ends. Germline loops: CDR1 MNHEY, CDR2 SVGAGI. The CDR3 spans 15 residues. The CDR3 DNA reads as TGTGCCAGCAGTTACAATAGGGTGGACCCCTACGAGCAGTACTTC. This translates into CASSYNRVDPYEQYF.

This clonotype showed up just a few times. The chain has TRBV12-3 or TRBV12-4 and TRBJ2-1, with D possibly TRBD2 on 6 matching bases. The length of the CDR3 is 15 residues. V lost 5 bases, J lost 7 bases, and 18 bases lay in between. CDR3 protein: CASSRSGGSKNEQFF. The CDR3, as DNA: TGTGCCAGCAGTCGTAGTGGGGGGAGCAAAAATGAGCAGTTCTTC.

This clonotype was found many times. This chain uses TRBV7-9 with TRBJ1-1, with a possible D match to TRBD1 (6 bases). V dropped 2 bases and J dropped 2 bases, with 9 bases sitting between them. Germline CDR1 and CDR2: SEHNR and FQNEAQ (reference sequence). This CDR3 region has 14 residues. CDR3 nucleotides: TGTGCCAGCAGCTTAACAGGGACTAACACTGAAGCTTTCTTT. It translates to CASSLTGTNTEAFF.

This clonotype was counted ten times or more. This sequence joins TRBV20-1 and TRBJ2-3; D possibly corresponds to TRBD1 (6 bases). Germline V gives CDR1 DFQATT, CDR2 SNEGSKA (reference sequence). V lost 1 base to trimming and J lost 3 bases, with 8 bases between them. The CDR3 length is 13 residues. CDR3 amino acids: CSARARGTDTQYF. CDR3 in DNA: TGCAGTGCTAGAGCCAGGGGAACAGATACGCAGTATTTT.

This clonotype was counted between two and nine times. J is TRBJ1-1 and V is TRBV5-1; D gene unclear. Germline V lookup: CDR1 SGHRS, CDR2 YFSETQ. The CDR3 covers 18 residues. The V and J ends lost 0 bases and 3 bases respectively, with 21 bases between them. CDR3 protein: CASSLVGGRVSSDTEAFF. The CDR3 DNA follows: TGCGCCAGCAGCTTGGTAGGTGGCCGGGTTTCCTCGGACACTGAAGCTTTCTTT.

This clonotype was detected many times. The rearrangement uses TRBV7-2 and TRBJ2-1; D is unresolved. The CDR3 covers 15 residues. Trimming pared 7 bases from V and 0 bases from J, leaving 13 bases between. Germline values: CDR1 SGHTA, CDR2 FQGNSA. The CDR3 here is CASIFDTLSYNEQFF. CDR3 DNA sequence: TGTGCCAGCATCTTTGACACCCTCTCCTACAATGAGCAGTTCTTC.

This clonotype has only a few counts. V and J are TRBV29-1 and TRBJ1-1, with D perhaps matching TRBD1 (5 bases). The CDR3 totals 13 residues. The V gene lost 6 bases and the J gene lost 2 bases, with 13 bases spanning the gap. CDR1 SQVTM and CDR2 ANQGSEA come from the germline V gene. CDR3 in amino acids: CSVRLGGNTEAFF. In nucleotides, the CDR3 is TGCAGCGTAAGGCTGGGGGGTAACACTGAAGCTTTCTTT.

Many counts were recorded for this clonotype. The V call is TRBV20-1, the J call TRBJ1-4; TRBD1 agrees at 7 bases. Germline lookup yields CDR1 DFQATT and CDR2 SNEGSKA (reference sequence). The length of the CDR3 is 13 residues. Unmatched junction bases numbered 5, after V lost 5 bases and J lost 5 bases. This CDR3 is CSAPGGGNEKLFF. CDR3 bases: TGCAGTGCTCCAGGGGGGGGAAATGAAAAACTGTTTTTT.

This clonotype has just a few counts. The chain has TRBV25-1 and TRBJ1-3, with a tentative D call TRBD1 (5 bases). Germline V gene sequence: CDR1 MGHDK, CDR2 SYGVNS. This CDR3 region has 15 residues. Trimming pared 5 bases from V and 4 bases from J, leaving 15 bases between. In DNA, the CDR3 is TGTGCCAGCAGTTATCCCGACAGTCGCGGAAACACCATATATTTT. It encodes CASSYPDSRGNTIYF.

The chain joins TRBV6-1 to TRBJ2-3; 7 bases agree with TRBD1. This CDR3 spans 13 amino acids. Germline loops: CDR1 MNHNS, CDR2 SASEGT. V lost 8 bases to trimming and J lost 0 bases; unmatched junction nucleotides: 2. CDR3 nucleotides: TGTGCCAGCGGGGACAGAAGCACAGATACGCAGTATTTT. Its translation: CASGDRSTDTQYF.

Worth noting for this clonotype: This may be a read error, as it is one base from a much larger clone. This chain connects TRBV20-1 to TRBJ2-5, with D unresolved. CDR1 is DFQATT and CDR2 is SNEGSKA in the germline V gene (reference sequence). There are 11 residues in the CDR3. With 0 bases removed from V and 5 bases from J, the gap between germline ends came to 4 bases. CDR3 residues: CSAREYETQYF. CDR3 DNA: TGCAGTGCTAGAGAATATGAGACCCAGTACTTC.

The chain has TRBV28 and TRBJ1-1; D not certain. This CDR3 comprises 11 residues. Germline V gene data show CDR1 as MDHEN and CDR2 as SYDVKM. Trimming cost V 9 bases and J 1 base, with 6 bases left between them. The chain's CDR3 is CASVKNTEAFF. In nucleotides, the CDR3 is TGTGCCAGTGTCAAGAACACTGAAGCTTTCTTT.

This clonotype was seen many times. This chain uses TRBV5-5 with TRBJ1-2, with no clear D. The CDR3 runs to 13 residues. Germline values: CDR1 SGHKS, CDR2 YYEKEE (reference sequence). V lost 6 bases and J lost 4, with 13 bases in between. The CDR3 region has the DNA TGTGCCAGCACCCTAGAAACGACCTATGGCTACACCTTC. Translated: CASTLETTYGYTF.

The V gene is TRBV18, the J gene TRBJ2-3; D perhaps matches TRBD1 (6 bases). In germline, CDR1 is KGHSH, CDR2 LQKENI. V was trimmed by 6 bases and J by 2 bases, leaving 18 bases between them. This CDR3 spans 16 amino acids. Here the CDR3 DNA reads TGTGCCAGCTCTCGTCAGGGGAATGGAAACACAGATACGCAGTATTTT. This codes for CASSRQGNGNTDTQYF.

This clonotype was observed at least ten times. The rearrangement joins TRBV4-3 to TRBJ1-1; a weak D match, TRBD1 (6 bases). Germline assignment: CDR1 LGHNA and CDR2 YSLEER. The CDR3 runs to 14 residues. The V and J ends lost 3 bases and 3 bases respectively, with 11 bases between them. Here the CDR3 reads CASSQTGQYTEAFF. The CDR3 region has the DNA TGCGCCAGCAGCCAGACCGGACAGTACACTGAAGCTTTCTTT.

The J gene is TRBJ2-4, the V gene TRBV7-9; 9 nucleotides agree with TRBD1. This CDR3 spans 14 amino acids. V was pared by 5 bases and J by 9 bases, with 8 bases of the junction left unmatched. Germline assignment: CDR1 SEHNR and CDR2 FQNEAQ (reference sequence). The CDR3 DNA reads as TGTGCCAGCAGCGCGGGACAGGGACAGAGCATTCAGTACTTC. Residues: CASSAGQGQSIQYF.

Many counts were recorded for this clonotype. This chain links TRBV25-1 with TRBJ1-6; D uncertain. Trimming shortened V by 6 bases and J by 7 bases, and 10 bases separated the two germline ends. The CDR3 loop spans 13 amino acids. Germline CDR1 MGHDK, CDR2 SYGVNS. Written as DNA, the CDR3 is TGTGCCAGCAGCCGGTTGGCCAATTCACCCCTCCACTTT. This encodes CASSRLANSPLHF.

This clonotype was counted ten times or more. The V call is TRBV20-1, the J call TRBJ1-2, with D possibly matching TRBD1 (6 bases). Germline V gene lookup returns CDR1 DFQATT and CDR2 SNEGSKA (reference sequence). The CDR3 contains 13 residues. V gave up 7 bases and J gave up 3 bases, with 15 bases separating them. CDR3 region: CSGYRVSDYGYTF. The CDR3 nucleotides read TGCAGTGGTTACAGGGTGTCTGACTATGGCTACACCTTC.

This clonotype was counted only a few times. V usage is TRBV12-3 or TRBV12-4 and J usage is TRBJ2-5; no clear D. CDR3 size: 17 residues. Trimming removed 3 bases from V and 5 bases from J, with 22 bases in between. The CDR3 bases are TGTGCCAGCAGTTTTTCTGGTGACATTCTAATATCGGAGACCCAGTACTTC. Its protein is CASSFSGDILISETQYF.

At least ten counts were recorded for this clonotype. The rearrangement uses TRBV24-1 and TRBJ2-1; 8 positions match TRBD1. CDR1 and CDR2 from the germline V gene are KGHDR and SFDVKD. The junction had 4 bases not matched to a gene; V was cut back by 5 bases and J by 5 bases. The CDR3 totals 14 residues. The CDR3 sequence is CATSGDRGHNEQFF. CDR3 DNA sequence: TGTGCCACCAGTGGTGACAGGGGACACAATGAGCAGTTCTTC.

This clonotype was counted a single time. The chain couples TRBV12-3 or TRBV12-4 to TRBJ2-7, with D hard to call. The CDR3 loop spans 15 amino acids. Trimming pared 1 base from V and 5 bases from J, leaving 15 bases between. Written as DNA, the CDR3 is TGTGCCAGCAGTTTAGTCCTACCCTCGGGCCACGAGCAGTACTTC. It yields the protein CASSLVLPSGHEQYF.